This entry features one T cell receptor beta chain sequence. What it binds is not known. The record originates from a study of OX40 agonist ivuxolimab in advanced cancers. In the study overall: Ivuxolimab doses were 0.01, 0.1, 0.3, 1.5, 3 or 10 mg/kg every 2 weeks. Three patients showed partial responses: one hepatocellular carcinoma and two cutaneous melanoma cases. Study-level findings and limits: The study found among the lowest clonal expansion in partial responders at 0.1-3.0 mg/kg.

The CDR3 totals 15 residues. Germline CDR1 and CDR2: LNHDA and SQIVND (reference sequence). Deletions cut 1 base from V and 5 bases from J, with 12 bases between. Assay: immunoSEQ multiplex PCR; the TCRdb copy retains only in-frame clones and omits some. This table has tens of thousands of clones, approximately 86% appearing once. This receptor was taken from an adult with an advanced solid tumor such as melanoma, head and neck, liver or kidney cancer. The sequences come from CD4+ or CD8+ T cells sorted from blood, collected in a trial of the OX40 agonist ivuxolimab. V is TRBV19 and J is TRBJ2-1; TRBD1 might be the D (6 bases). The CDR3 here is CASSIVPGTNNEQFF. As DNA, the CDR3 is TGTGCCAGTAGTATAGTGCCCGGGACAAACAATGAGCAGTTCTTC.